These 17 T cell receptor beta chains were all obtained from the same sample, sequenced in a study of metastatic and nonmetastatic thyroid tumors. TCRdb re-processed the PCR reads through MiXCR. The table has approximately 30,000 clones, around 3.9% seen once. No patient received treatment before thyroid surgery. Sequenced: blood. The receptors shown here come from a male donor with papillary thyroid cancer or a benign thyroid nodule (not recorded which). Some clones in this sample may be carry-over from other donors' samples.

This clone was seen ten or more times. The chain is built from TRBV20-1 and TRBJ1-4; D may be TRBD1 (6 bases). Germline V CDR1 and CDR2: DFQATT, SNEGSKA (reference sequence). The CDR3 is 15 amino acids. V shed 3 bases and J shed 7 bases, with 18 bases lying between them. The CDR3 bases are TGCAGTGCTAGTGGAGGGGGGGGCTTTAGTGAAAAACTGTTTTTT. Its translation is CSASGGGGFSEKLFF.

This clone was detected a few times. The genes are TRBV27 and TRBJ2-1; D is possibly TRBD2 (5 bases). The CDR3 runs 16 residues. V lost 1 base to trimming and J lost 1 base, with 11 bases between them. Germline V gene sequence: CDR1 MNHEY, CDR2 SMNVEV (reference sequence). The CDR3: CASSLFPERSYNEQFF. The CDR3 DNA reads TGTGCCAGCAGTTTATTCCCCGAGCGGTCCTACAATGAGCAGTTCTTC.

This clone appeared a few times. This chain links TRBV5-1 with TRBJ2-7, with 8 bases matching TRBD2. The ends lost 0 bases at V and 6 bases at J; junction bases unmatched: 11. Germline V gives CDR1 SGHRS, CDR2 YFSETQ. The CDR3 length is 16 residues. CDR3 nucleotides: TGCGCCAGCAGCTTGGCTGGACTAGCTGGAGCGATCGAGCAGTACTTC. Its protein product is CASSLAGLAGAIEQYF.

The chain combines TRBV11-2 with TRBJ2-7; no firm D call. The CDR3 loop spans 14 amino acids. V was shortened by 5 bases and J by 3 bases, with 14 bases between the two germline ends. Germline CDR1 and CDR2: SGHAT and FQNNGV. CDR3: CASSSAQSLYEQYF. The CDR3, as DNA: TGTGCCAGCAGCAGCGCTCAGAGCCTCTACGAGCAGTACTTC. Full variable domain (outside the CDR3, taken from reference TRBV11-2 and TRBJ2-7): EAGVAQSPRYKIIEKRQSVAFWCNPISGHATLYWYQQILGQGPKLLIQFQNNGVVDDSQLPKDRFSAERLKGVDSTLKIQPAKLEDSAVYLCASSSAQSLYEQYFGPGTRLTVT.

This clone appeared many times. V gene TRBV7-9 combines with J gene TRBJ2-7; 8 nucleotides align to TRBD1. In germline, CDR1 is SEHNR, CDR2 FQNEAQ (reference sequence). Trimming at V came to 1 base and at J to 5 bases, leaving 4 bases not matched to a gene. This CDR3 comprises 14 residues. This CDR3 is CASSLGDRIDEQYF. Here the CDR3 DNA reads TGTGCCAGCAGCTTAGGGGACAGGATCGACGAGCAGTACTTC.

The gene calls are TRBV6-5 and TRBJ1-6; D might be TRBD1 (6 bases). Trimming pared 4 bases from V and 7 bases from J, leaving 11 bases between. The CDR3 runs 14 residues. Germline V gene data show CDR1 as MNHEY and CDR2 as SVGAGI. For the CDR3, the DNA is TGTGCCAGCAGTTCCGACAGGTACAATTCACCCCTCCACTTT. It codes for CASSSDRYNSPLHF.

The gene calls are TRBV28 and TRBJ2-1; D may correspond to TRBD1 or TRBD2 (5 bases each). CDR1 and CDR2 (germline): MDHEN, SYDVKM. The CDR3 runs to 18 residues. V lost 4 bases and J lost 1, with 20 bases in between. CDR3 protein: CASSSYYGSGSSYNEQFF. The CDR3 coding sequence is TGTGCCAGCAGTTCCTACTACGGATCAGGGAGTTCCTACAATGAGCAGTTCTTC.

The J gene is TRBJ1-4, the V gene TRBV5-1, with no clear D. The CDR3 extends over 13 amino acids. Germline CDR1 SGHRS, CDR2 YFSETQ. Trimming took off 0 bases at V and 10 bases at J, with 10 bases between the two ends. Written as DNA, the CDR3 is TGCGCCAGCAGCTTGGGAGGACTCTCAAAACTGTTTTTT. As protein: CASSLGGLSKLFF.

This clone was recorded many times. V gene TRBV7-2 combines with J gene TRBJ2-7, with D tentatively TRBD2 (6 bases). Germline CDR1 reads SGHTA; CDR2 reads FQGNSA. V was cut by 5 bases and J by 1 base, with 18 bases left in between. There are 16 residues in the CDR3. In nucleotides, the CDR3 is TGTGCCAGCAGCCTTTATGGGCGGGATTTATCCTACGAGCAGTACTTC. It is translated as CASSLYGRDLSYEQYF.

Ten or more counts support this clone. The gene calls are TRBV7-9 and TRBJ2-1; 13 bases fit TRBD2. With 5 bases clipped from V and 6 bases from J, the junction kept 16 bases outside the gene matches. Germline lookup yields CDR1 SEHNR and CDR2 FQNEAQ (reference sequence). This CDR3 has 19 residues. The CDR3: CASSPRTSGSPIRSNEQFF. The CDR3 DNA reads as TGTGCCAGCAGCCCCCGGACTAGCGGGAGCCCAATAAGGTCCAATGAGCAGTTCTTC.

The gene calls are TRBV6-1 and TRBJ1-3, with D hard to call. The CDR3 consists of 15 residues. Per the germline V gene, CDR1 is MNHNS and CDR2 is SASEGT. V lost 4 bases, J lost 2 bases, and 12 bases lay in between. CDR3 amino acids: CASSGVWPAGNTIYF. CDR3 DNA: TGTGCCAGCAGTGGGGTTTGGCCGGCTGGAAACACCATATATTTT.

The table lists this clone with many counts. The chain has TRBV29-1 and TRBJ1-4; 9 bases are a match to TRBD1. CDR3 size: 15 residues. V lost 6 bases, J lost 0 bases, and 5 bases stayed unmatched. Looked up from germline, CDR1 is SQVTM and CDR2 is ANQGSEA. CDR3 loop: CSVGTGMPTNEKLFF. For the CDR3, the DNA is TGCAGCGTGGGGACAGGGATGCCAACTAATGAAAAACTGTTTTTT. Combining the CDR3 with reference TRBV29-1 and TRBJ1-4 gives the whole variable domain SAVISQKPSRDICQRGTSLTIQCQVDSQVTMMFWYRQQPGQSLTLIATANQGSEATYESGFVIDKFPISRPNLTFSTLTVSNMSPEDSSIYLCSVGTGMPTNEKLFFGSGTQLSVL.

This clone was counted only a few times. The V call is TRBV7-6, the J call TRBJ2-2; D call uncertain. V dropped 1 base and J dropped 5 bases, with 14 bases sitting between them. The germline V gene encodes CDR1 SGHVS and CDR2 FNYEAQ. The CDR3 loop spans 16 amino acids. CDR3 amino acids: CASSLDSTTRTGELFF. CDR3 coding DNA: TGTGCCAGCAGCTTAGATTCCACGACGAGAACCGGGGAGCTGTTTTTT.

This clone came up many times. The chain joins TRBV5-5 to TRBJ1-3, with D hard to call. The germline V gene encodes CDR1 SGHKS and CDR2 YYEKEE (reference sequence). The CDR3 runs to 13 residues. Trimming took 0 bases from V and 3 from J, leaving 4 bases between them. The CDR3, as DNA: TGTGCCAGCAGCTTGGCAGGTGGAAACACCATATATTTT. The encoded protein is CASSLAGGNTIYF.

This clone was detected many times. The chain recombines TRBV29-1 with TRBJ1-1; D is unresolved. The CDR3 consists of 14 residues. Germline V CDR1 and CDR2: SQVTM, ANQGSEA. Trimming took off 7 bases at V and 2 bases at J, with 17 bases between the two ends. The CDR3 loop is CSATSLQSNTEAFF. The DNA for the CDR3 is TGCAGCGCCACTTCCCTGCAGTCCAACACTGAAGCTTTCTTT.

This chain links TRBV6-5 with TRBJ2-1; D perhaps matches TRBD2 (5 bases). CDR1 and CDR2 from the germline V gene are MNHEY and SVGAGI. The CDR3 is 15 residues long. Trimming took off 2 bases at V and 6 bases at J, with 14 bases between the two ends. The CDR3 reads CASSYGRGPRNEQFF. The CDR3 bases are TGTGCCAGCAGTTACGGCCGGGGTCCACGCAATGAGCAGTTCTTC.

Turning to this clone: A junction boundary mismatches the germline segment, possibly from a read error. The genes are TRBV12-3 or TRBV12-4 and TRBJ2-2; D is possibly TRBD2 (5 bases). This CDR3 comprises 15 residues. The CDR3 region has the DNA TGTGCCAGCATTTATACGACGGGCTACACCGGGGAGCTGGTTTTT. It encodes CASIYTTGYTGELVF.